A selection of T cell receptor beta chains follows, all from one sample in a study of vaccination and CD4 T cells after COVID-19. MiXCR, applied by TCRdb to the PCR reads, yields one record per CDR3 protein. The sample carries 850 to 1,100 distinct CDR3 sequences, approximately 29% recorded once. These receptors' targets are unknown. Material: CD4+ T cells from blood, cultured in vitro. All receptors derive from a human donor in good health. Each CDR3 is given with its conserved first and last residue. D genes are given only for firm matches. Only some rows state a clone size, as once, few, many or a class for expanded clones.

v_call	j_call	clone_size	d_call	cdr3_aa	cdr3_nt
TRBV7-2	TRBJ2-1	-	-	CASSLSGAVTKQFF	TGTGCCAGCAGCTTATCGGGGGCGGTGACGAAGCAGTTCTTC
TRBV6-2/TRBV6-3	TRBJ2-3	-	TRBD2	CASSSGAITDTQYF	TGTGCCAGCTCTAGCGGGGCAATCACAGATACGCAGTATTTT
TRBV19	TRBJ1-5	-	-	CASSIGGHGSHSNQPQHF	TGTGCCAGTAGTATAGGGGGACACGGATCTCATAGCAATCAGCCCCAGCATTTT
TRBV24-1	TRBJ2-3	-	TRBD2	CATSAGTRGSTDTQYF	TGTGCCACCAGTGCTGGGACTAGGGGGAGCACAGATACGCAGTATTTT
TRBV2	TRBJ2-7	-	-	CASSEQGQSYEQYF	TGTGCCAGCAGTGAACAGGGACAATCCTACGAGCAGTACTTC
TRBV28	TRBJ2-2	-	TRBD2	CASSLTSGGLNTGELFF	TGTGCCAGCAGTTTAACTAGCGGGGGCCTTAACACCGGGGAGCTGTTTTTT
TRBV2	TRBJ2-3	-	-	CASSLRRNTDTQYF	TGTGCCAGCAGTCTGCGGCGGAACACAGATACGCAGTATTTT
TRBV20-1	TRBJ2-1	-	TRBD2	CSARLAGGQNEQFF	TGCAGTGCAAGACTAGCGGGGGGGCAGAATGAGCAGTTCTTC
TRBV4-1	TRBJ1-2	few	TRBD1	CASSRLDRGDYGYTF	TGCGCCAGCAGCCGGCTGGACAGGGGAGACTATGGCTACACCTTC
TRBV9	TRBJ2-2	few	TRBD2	CASSVGLAGGNTGELFF	TGTGCCAGCAGCGTAGGGCTAGCGGGGGGCAACACCGGGGAGCTGTTTTTT
TRBV7-9	TRBJ1-2	-	-	CASSLSTGLGGYTF	TGTGCCAGCAGCTTAAGCACAGGTTTGGGAGGCTACACCTTC
TRBV5-4	TRBJ2-1	-	-	CASSPRQGYNEQFF	TGTGCCAGCAGCCCCAGACAAGGGTACAATGAGCAGTTCTTC
TRBV20-1	TRBJ2-5	-	TRBD1	CSAPYFRQGATTQYF	TGCAGTGCTCCTTACTTCCGACAGGGGGCGACGACCCAGTACTTC
TRBV19	TRBJ1-1	-	-	CASSSRQKGVIEAFF	TGTGCCAGTAGTAGTAGGCAGAAAGGGGTCATTGAAGCTTTCTTT
TRBV7-3	TRBJ2-5	-	-	CASSRTGQETQYF	TGTGCCAGCAGTCGAACAGGGCAAGAGACCCAGTACTTC
TRBV18	TRBJ2-7	few	TRBD2	CASSLGLASDEQYF	TGTGCCAGCTCACTGGGACTAGCGTCCGACGAGCAGTACTTC
TRBV7-2	TRBJ1-5	-	TRBD1	CASSRQGAGSNQPQHF	TGTGCCAGCAGCCGACAGGGGGCGGGGAGCAATCAGCCCCAGCATTTT
TRBV2	TRBJ2-7	few	-	CASNPEQAGEKTYEQYF	TGTGCCAGCAACCCCGAGCAAGCAGGGGAAAAGACCTACGAGCAGTACTTC
TRBV10-3	TRBJ2-7	-	TRBD2	CAISGTSGGYEQYF	TGTGCCATCAGTGGGACTAGCGGGGGCTACGAGCAGTACTTC
TRBV28	TRBJ1-5	-	-	CASSERRVNQPQHF	TGTGCCAGCAGCGAAAGACGGGTCAATCAGCCCCAGCATTTT
TRBV29-1	TRBJ1-2	-	-	CSVEKGYGGYTF	TGCAGCGTTGAAAAGGGGTATGGTGGCTACACCTTC
TRBV6-1	TRBJ2-5	-	TRBD1	CASGQGQETQYF	TGTGCCAGTGGACAGGGACAAGAGACCCAGTACTTC
TRBV10-1	TRBJ2-4	-	TRBD1	CASSESRGLEFNIQYF	TGCGCCAGCAGTGAGTCGAGGGGGCTCGAGTTCAACATTCAGTACTTC
TRBV2	TRBJ2-5	-	-	CASSRLQGTQYF	TGTGCCAGCAGCAGACTTCAGGGGACCCAGTACTTC
TRBV7-2	TRBJ2-5	few	TRBD2	CASSLGLAGGYETQYF	TGTGCCAGCAGCCTGGGACTAGCGGGGGGTTATGAGACCCAGTACTTC
TRBV21-1	TRBJ2-3	-	-	CASSKNARQPYTDTQYF	TGTGCCAGCAGCAAAAACGCCCGACAACCTTACACAGATACGCAGTATTTT
TRBV20-1	TRBJ1-2	-	-	CSATARIKEGYTF	TGCAGTGCCACCGCCCGGATAAAGGAGGGCTACACCTTC
TRBV20-1	TRBJ1-5	-	TRBD1	CSAPGTGRIGNQPQHF	TGCAGTGCTCCCGGGACAGGGCGTATTGGCAATCAGCCCCAGCATTTT
TRBV7-9	TRBJ1-5	few	-	CASSFQNQPQHF	TGTGCCAGCAGCTTCCAGAATCAGCCCCAGCATTTT
TRBV15	TRBJ1-5	few	TRBD1	CATSLDSPDRDLRNQPQHF	TGTGCCACCAGCCTCGATTCTCCCGACAGGGATCTACGCAATCAGCCCCAGCATTTT
TRBV2	TRBJ2-1	large	-	CASNPGGHYNEQFF	TGTGCCAGCAACCCGGGCGGTCACTACAATGAGCAGTTCTTC
TRBV28	TRBJ1-1	-	-	CASSLEQAVSTEAFF	TGTGCCAGCAGTCTGGAACAGGCGGTGAGCACTGAAGCTTTCTTT
TRBV29-1	TRBJ1-2	-	TRBD1	CSVAGTGGDGYTF	TGCAGCGTCGCCGGGACAGGGGGGGATGGCTACACCTTC
TRBV30	TRBJ2-1	-	TRBD2	CAWTLADGSYNEQFF	TGTGCCTGGACCCTAGCGGATGGGTCCTACAATGAGCAGTTCTTC
TRBV18	TRBJ2-3	-	TRBD1	CASSRSDRDTDTQYF	TGTGCCAGCTCACGCTCGGACAGGGACACAGATACGCAGTATTTT
TRBV9	TRBJ1-1	few	-	CASNDGGRDTEAFF	TGTGCCAGTAACGACGGGGGAAGGGACACTGAAGCTTTCTTT
TRBV19	TRBJ1-5	-	TRBD1	CASRHRDRAIQPQHF	TGTGCCAGTAGGCATCGTGACAGGGCGATTCAGCCCCAGCATTTT
TRBV5-1	TRBJ2-2	few	-	CASKTGAGPGELFF	TGCGCCAGCAAGACGGGGGCAGGCCCCGGGGAGCTGTTTTTT
TRBV27	TRBJ1-3	-	-	CASIPTVGNTIYF	TGTGCCAGCATTCCGACAGTTGGAAACACCATATATTTT
TRBV21-1	TRBJ2-7	-	-	CASTNQTSMYLCASKLRVSYEQYF	-
TRBV19	TRBJ1-1	-	-	CASTHGGRVLFTEAFF	TGTGCCAGTACCCATGGGGGCAGGGTCCTATTCACTGAAGCTTTCTTT
TRBV28	TRBJ1-1	few	TRBD1	CASSPVTDRGLEAFF	TGTGCCAGCAGCCCTGTAACGGACAGGGGGCTGGAAGCTTTCTTT
TRBV20-1	TRBJ2-7	few	TRBD1	CSAPPDRDSYEQYF	TGCAGTGCACCCCCCGACAGGGACTCCTACGAGCAGTACTTC
TRBV7-9	TRBJ2-1	-	TRBD1	CASSLERQGRSYNEQFF	TGTGCCAGCAGCTTAGAGAGACAGGGGAGGTCCTACAATGAGCAGTTCTTC
TRBV28	TRBJ2-7	few	TRBD2	CASSSTSAGSYEQYF	TGTGCCAGCAGTTCGACTAGCGCCGGTTCCTACGAGCAGTACTTC
TRBV15	TRBJ2-2	few	-	CATSRDMAGGELFF	TGTGCCACCAGCAGAGATATGGCTGGCGGGGAGCTGTTTTTT
TRBV27	TRBJ2-2	-	TRBD2	CASSLTSGRSNTGELFF	TGTGCCAGCAGTTTAACTAGCGGGAGGTCTAACACCGGGGAGCTGTTTTTT
TRBV3-1	TRBJ1-6	-	-	CASSQGEGSSPLHF	TGTGCCAGCAGCCAAGGGGAGGGCTCCTCACCCCTCCACTTT
TRBV7-2	TRBJ2-7	-	-	CASSSRRGPNPHEQYF	TGTGCCAGCAGCTCCCGGAGGGGACCCAATCCCCACGAGCAGTACTTC
TRBV20-1	TRBJ1-5	few	TRBD1	CSAMKAQGEGNQPQHF	TGCAGTGCAATGAAAGCCCAGGGGGAGGGCAATCAGCCCCAGCATTTT
TRBV10-3	TRBJ2-7	few	-	CAISESWQLGQYF	TGTGCCATCAGTGAGTCGTGGCAGCTAGGGCAGTACTTC
TRBV15	TRBJ1-4	few	-	CATSREVGKLFF	TGTGCCACCAGCAGAGAAGTTGGAAAACTGTTTTTT
TRBV18	TRBJ2-7	few	TRBD1	CASSRIFGTDSYEQYF	TGTGCCAGCTCACGCATCTTCGGGACAGACTCCTACGAGCAGTACTTC
TRBV4-1	TRBJ1-1	-	TRBD1	CASSPRQGVVMNTEAFF	TGCGCCAGCAGCCCCCGACAGGGAGTAGTCATGAACACTGAAGCTTTCTTT
TRBV27	TRBJ1-1	-	TRBD1	CGSSKTGTGGVGAFF	TGTGGCAGCAGCAAGACCGGGACAGGGGGGGTTGGAGCTTTCTTT
TRBV6-1	TRBJ1-5	few	-	CASSAGTSHQPQHF	TGTGCCAGCAGTGCCGGGACCTCACATCAGCCCCAGCATTTT
TRBV6-5	TRBJ1-6	few	-	CASSYGGGARGSPLHF	TGTGCCAGCAGTTACGGGGGGGGGGCGCGCGGATCACCCCTCCACTTT
TRBV28	TRBJ2-5	few	-	CASTTSPAAQETQYF	TGTGCCAGCACCACTTCTCCGGCGGCTCAAGAGACCCAGTACTTC
TRBV10-1	TRBJ1-1	medium-sized	-	CASSESILTEAFF	TGCGCCAGCAGTGAGTCGATTTTAACTGAAGCTTTCTTT
TRBV7-2	TRBJ2-1	-	-	CASSLDFRGLNEQFF	TGTGCCAGCAGCTTAGACTTCAGGGGATTGAATGAGCAGTTCTTC